The 28 T cell receptor beta chains given below trace back to one sample, sequenced in a study of CD8 T cells in ankylosing spondylitis. TCRdb re-called the 5' RACE reads through MiXCR, storing one row per CDR3 protein. The sample consists of some 87,000 distinct CDR3 sequences, 8.8% of them appearing once. The sample comprised blood, either unsorted or a sorted T cell fraction (not recorded which). These receptor sequences come from a male donor with ankylosing spondylitis or in good health (not recorded which).

This clonotype was detected ten times or more. The chain combines TRBV20-1 with TRBJ2-5, with D unresolved. The germline V gene encodes CDR1 DFQATT and CDR2 SNEGSKA (reference sequence). The CDR3 sequence is 13 residues long. Deletions cut 6 bases from V and 1 base from J, with 12 bases between. CDR3 DNA: TGCAGTGCCGCCGGAGAATTCCAAGAGACCCAGTACTTC. Amino acid sequence: CSAAGEFQETQYF.

This clonotype was seen many times. The chain links TRBV20-1 to TRBJ1-2; no clear D. The CDR3 covers 14 residues. Between the trimmed V and J ends, which lost 1 base and 1 base, there was a span of 10 bases. Germline CDR1 is DFQATT and CDR2 is SNEGSKA (reference sequence). The chain's CDR3 is CSARAPADNYGYTF. The DNA of the CDR3 is TGCAGTGCTAGAGCCCCCGCTGATAACTATGGCTACACCTTC.

The chain joins TRBV11-2 to TRBJ2-5; D not resolved. Germline CDR1 and CDR2: SGHAT and FQNNGV. V lost 0 bases, J lost 1 base, and 15 bases lay in between. The CDR3 loop spans 17 amino acids. The CDR3 sequence: CASSLDRAARSQETQYF. The CDR3 region has the DNA TGTGCCAGCAGCTTAGACCGGGCAGCTCGATCCCAAGAGACCCAGTACTTC.

This clonotype has ten or more counts. V gene TRBV4-2 combines with J gene TRBJ1-2; unclear D gene. V was pared by 0 bases and J by 4 bases, with 12 bases between. In germline, CDR1 is LGHNA, CDR2 YNFKEQ. The CDR3 is made up of 15 amino acids. CDR3 coding DNA: TGTGCCAGCAGCCAAGAGTCCGGGTACCCCTATGGCTACACCTTC. Translated, it gives CASSQESGYPYGYTF.

This clonotype occurred many times. V and J are TRBV5-1 and TRBJ1-6; D is undetermined. The V and J ends lost 1 base and 5 bases respectively, with 10 bases between them. This CDR3 contains 15 residues. Germline CDR1 reads SGHRS; CDR2 reads YFSETQ. The CDR3 reads CASSLFGRDNSPLHF. Written as DNA, the CDR3 is TGCGCCAGCAGCTTGTTTGGAAGGGATAATTCACCCCTCCACTTT.

This clonotype was seen ten or more times. V gene TRBV2 combines with J gene TRBJ1-2; 8 positions match TRBD1. Germline V gene lookup returns CDR1 SNHLY and CDR2 FYNNEI. J lost 5 bases, V lost 8 bases, and 10 bases had no gene match. The CDR3 loop spans 14 amino acids. CDR3 amino acids: CASVVSGQGYGYTF. The CDR3 coding sequence is TGTGCCAGCGTCGTCTCCGGACAGGGTTATGGCTACACCTTC.

This clonotype has just a few counts. The chain joins TRBV6-5 to TRBJ1-4; D uncertain. The CDR3 sequence is 14 residues long. Trimming left V 0 bases short and J 6 bases short, with 8 bases between. Germline CDR1 and CDR2: MNHEY and SVGAGI. The CDR3 loop reads CASSYSKQDEKLFF. For the CDR3, the DNA is TGTGCCAGCAGTTACTCGAAGCAAGATGAAAAACTGTTTTTT.

This clonotype was observed at least ten times. The chain links TRBV3-1 to TRBJ2-5; TRBD1 is a possible D gene (5 bases). Germline loops: CDR1 LGHDT, CDR2 YNNKEL (reference sequence). V was shortened by 4 bases and J by 5 bases, with 11 bases between the two germline ends. There are 13 residues in the CDR3. Written as DNA, the CDR3 is TGTGCCAGCAGCCGTCAAGGGGTGGAGACCCAGTACTTC. Residues: CASSRQGVETQYF.

This clonotype has ten or more counts. V is TRBV4-2 and J is TRBJ2-1, with D possibly matching TRBD1 (6 bases). Germline CDR1 reads LGHNA; CDR2 reads YNFKEQ. The CDR3 runs to 15 residues. Trimming removed 1 base from V and 9 bases from J, with 16 bases in between. CDR3 protein: CASSQAGDIISEQFF. The CDR3 DNA sequence: TGTGCCAGCAGCCAAGCTGGGGACATTATAAGTGAGCAGTTCTTC.

This clonotype was seen at least ten times. This chain uses TRBV20-1 with TRBJ2-1; 10 nucleotides align to TRBD2. This CDR3 has 15 residues. CDR1 is DFQATT, CDR2 SNEGSKA, per germline (reference sequence). The CDR3 loop reads CTPEDSGGTYNEQFF. Here the CDR3 DNA reads TGCACCCCCGAGGATAGCGGGGGGACCTACAATGAGCAGTTCTTC.

This clonotype was detected ten times or more. Here the CDR3 reads CASSSTGSGNTIYF. The DNA of the CDR3 is TGTGCCAGCAGTTCCACAGGTAGTGGAAACACCATATATTTT. This rearrangement joins TRBV6-5 to TRBJ1-3, with D possibly being TRBD1 (5 bases). The CDR3 runs to 14 residues. The V and J ends lost 4 bases and 3 bases respectively, with 10 bases between them. Germline assignment: CDR1 MNHEY and CDR2 SVGAGI.

This clonotype was observed a handful of times. The chain recombines TRBV2 with TRBJ1-4, with TRBD1 identical over 9 bases. Germline loops: CDR1 SNHLY, CDR2 FYNNEI. The CDR3 has 13 residues. Trimming at V came to 11 bases and at J to 8 bases, leaving 9 bases not matched to a gene. CDR3 sequence (DNA): TGTGCCTCAGCGGGACAGGGAGTAGAAAAACTGTTTTTT. Its protein product is CASAGQGVEKLFF.

This clonotype appeared many times. This chain uses TRBV7-3 with TRBJ2-2; D uncertain. Germline loops: CDR1 SGHTA, CDR2 FQGTGA. The germline V and J ends were trimmed by 3 bases and 0 bases, with 11 bases remaining between them. This CDR3 has 16 residues. This chain's CDR3 is CASSFTATPNTGELFF. The DNA for the CDR3 is TGTGCCAGCAGCTTTACCGCAACACCGAACACCGGGGAGCTGTTTTTT. The complete variable domain, with remaining parts taken from reference TRBV7-3 and TRBJ2-2, reads GAGVSQTPSNKVTEKGKYVELRCDPISGHTALYWYRQSLGQGPEFLIYFQGTGAADDSGLPNDRFFAVRPEGSVSTLKIQRTERGDSAVYLCASSFTATPNTGELFFGEGSRLTVL.

This chain connects TRBV3-1 to TRBJ2-1; 12 nucleotides agree with TRBD2. Losses at the gene ends were 0 bases for V and 4 bases for J; bases not matched to a gene: 13. CDR3 size: 20 residues. Germline CDR1 is LGHDT and CDR2 is YNNKEL (reference sequence). The CDR3: CASSQDRPSGGGPLYNEQFF. The CDR3 DNA reads TGTGCCAGCAGCCAAGATCGGCCTAGCGGGGGGGGTCCTCTTTACAATGAGCAGTTCTTC.

This clonotype was seen ten or more times. The V call is TRBV5-8, the J call TRBJ2-4; TRBD1 might be the D (5 bases). This CDR3 has 17 amino acids. The V end lost 2 bases, the J end lost 0 bases, and 15 bases lay between the germline ends. Germline V CDR1 and CDR2: SGHTS, YDEGEE. The CDR3 reads CASSFAGNKLAKNIQYF. The CDR3 bases are TGTGCCAGCAGCTTCGCAGGGAATAAACTAGCCAAAAACATTCAGTACTTC.

This clonotype has ten or more counts. The chain uses TRBV12-3 or TRBV12-4 and TRBJ2-1; D remains unclear. The CDR3 is 11 amino acids. Trimming removed 4 bases from V and 7 bases from J, with 5 bases in between. The CDR3 coding sequence is TGTGCCAGCAGTTACTCTAATGAGCAGTTCTTC. Translated, it gives CASSYSNEQFF.

This clonotype was detected ten times or more. The chain has TRBV27 and TRBJ2-2; no clear D gene. Germline V lookup: CDR1 MNHEY, CDR2 SMNVEV (reference sequence). This CDR3 comprises 12 residues. Deletions cut 6 bases from V and 8 bases from J, with 10 bases between. CDR3 in amino acids: CASSLTPGELFF. DNA of the CDR3: TGTGCCAGCAGCCTGACCCCGGGGGAGCTGTTTTTT.

This chain joins TRBV5-1 and TRBJ1-1; TRBD1 is a possible D gene (6 bases). Germline CDR1 reads SGHRS; CDR2 reads YFSETQ. V lost 1 base, J lost 1 base, and 17 bases lay in between. The CDR3 contains 17 residues. CDR3 nucleotide sequence: TGCGCCAGCAGCTTGCCCGGGACACTCATGGAGAACACTGAAGCTTTCTTT. It yields the protein CASSLPGTLMENTEAFF.

The chain uses TRBV7-9 and TRBJ1-1; TRBD1 is a possible D gene (6 bases). CDR1 SEHNR and CDR2 FQNEAQ come from the germline V gene (reference sequence). The CDR3 is 14 residues long. V was pared by 3 bases and J by 4 bases, with 12 bases between. The CDR3 is CASSFGWGLTEAFF. The CDR3, as DNA: TGTGCCAGCAGCTTTGGCTGGGGGCTCACTGAAGCTTTCTTT.

In this sample, this clonotype turned up a few times. This chain connects TRBV20-1 to TRBJ2-5, with 9 bases matching TRBD2. V shed 6 bases, J shed 5 bases, and the junction held 13 bases outside the gene matches. This CDR3 has 15 residues. CDR1 DFQATT and CDR2 SNEGSKA come from the germline V gene (reference sequence). The CDR3 DNA follows: TGCAGTGCCAGGGCTCCTAGCGGGGCCTACGAGACCCAGTACTTC. It encodes CSARAPSGAYETQYF.

Many counts were recorded for this clonotype. The V and J genes are TRBV10-2 and TRBJ2-5, with D possibly matching TRBD1 (6 bases). CDR1 WSHSY and CDR2 SAAADI come from the germline V gene. The CDR3 consists of 13 residues. V was shortened by 10 bases and J by 5 bases, with 17 bases between the two germline ends. CDR3 protein: CATRQVFPETQYF. CDR3 DNA sequence: TGCGCCACCAGACAGGTTTTTCCTGAGACCCAGTACTTC.

The chain combines TRBV7-9 with TRBJ2-7; 9 nucleotides match TRBD1. This CDR3 spans 14 amino acids. Germline V gives CDR1 SEHNR, CDR2 FQNEAQ (reference sequence). J lost 6 bases, V lost 5 bases, and 8 bases had no gene match. The CDR3 spells CASSTRTGVGEQYF. The CDR3 DNA reads TGTGCCAGCAGCACCCGGACAGGGGTGGGCGAGCAGTACTTC.

Ten or more counts support this clonotype. The chain combines TRBV6-1 with TRBJ1-4; unclear D gene. This CDR3 is 13 amino acids long. V lost 0 bases and J 3 bases, leaving 2 bases between the germline ends. The germline V gene encodes CDR1 MNHNS and CDR2 SASEGT. This CDR3 reads CASSEAPNEKLFF. CDR3 nucleotide sequence: TGTGCCAGCAGTGAAGCGCCTAATGAAAAACTGTTTTTT.

This clonotype has a handful of counts. The V and J genes are TRBV20-1 and TRBJ1-1; a weak D match, TRBD1 (5 bases). CDR3 size: 18 residues. The germline V gene encodes CDR1 DFQATT and CDR2 SNEGSKA (reference sequence). Trimming removed 3 bases at V and 4 bases at J, with 27 bases between. The CDR3 sequence: CSASTTHGVGRVFTEAFF. CDR3 coding DNA: TGCAGTGCTAGCACGACCCATGGGGTTGGCAGGGTTTTCACTGAAGCTTTCTTT.

This clonotype was picked up many times. J is TRBJ2-1 and V is TRBV9, with 7 bases fitting TRBD1. The CDR3 sequence is 18 residues long. Germline V gives CDR1 SGDLS, CDR2 YYNGEE. V lost 0 bases, J lost 2 bases, and 11 bases stayed unmatched. The CDR3 protein is CASSVVQGWSSTYNEQFF. The CDR3 nucleotides read TGTGCCAGCAGCGTAGTACAGGGGTGGTCTAGCACCTACAATGAGCAGTTCTTC.

This clonotype was detected ten times or more. This chain uses TRBV11-2 with TRBJ2-5; either TRBD1 or TRBD2 may supply D (6 bases each). Germline V gene data show CDR1 as SGHAT and CDR2 as FQNNGV. V lost 11 bases to trimming and J lost 5 bases, with 18 bases between them. This CDR3 comprises 13 residues. CDR3 bases: TGTGCCGCCCGGTCCCAAGGGGGGGAGACCCAGTACTTC. Its translation is CAARSQGGETQYF.

J is TRBJ2-5 and V is TRBV25-1; D is ambiguous. Deletions cut 4 bases from V and 0 bases from J, with 3 bases between. Looked up from germline, CDR1 is MGHDK and CDR2 is SYGVNS. CDR3 length: 12 amino acids. DNA of the CDR3: TGTGCCAGCAGTGCCCACCAAGAGACCCAGTACTTC. This codes for CASSAHQETQYF. Looking up the rest from reference TRBV25-1 and TRBJ2-5 gives the full variable domain: EADIYQTPRYLVIGTGKKITLECSQTMGHDKMYWYQQDPGMELHLIHYSYGVNSTEKGDLSSESTVSRIRTEHFPLTLESARPSHTSQYLCASSAHQETQYFGPGTRLLVL.

The table lists this clonotype with many counts. The chain employs TRBV5-1 and TRBJ2-1; 8 bases match TRBD1. After removal of 4 bases from V and 5 bases from J, the junction contained 5 bases not matched to a gene. Germline lookup yields CDR1 SGHRS and CDR2 YFSETQ. The CDR3 spans 14 residues. CDR3 amino acids: CASSSDRGDNEQFF. CDR3 sequence (DNA): TGCGCCAGCAGCAGCGACAGGGGAGACAATGAGCAGTTCTTC.